This is a list of T cell receptor beta chains from one sample in a study of blood T cell repertoires in COVID-19. TCRdb's table, derived via immunoSEQ multiplex PCR, lists solely in-frame clones and lacks some. Among around 81,000 clones, just over 85% were seen once, and the ten largest hold roughly 4.8%. Sequencing was carried out using peripheral blood. The receptors derive from a woman older than 75 with acute or convalescent COVID-19. Each CDR3 is given with its conserved first and last residue. D genes are given only for firm matches. A row's size may be missing; if present it is once, few, many or a size class.

>NA|TRBJ1-1|TRBD1|TRBV19
CASSTTGGWVAEAFF
TGTGCCAGTAGTACAACAGGGGGCTGGGTTGCTGAAGCTTTCTTT
>NA|TRBJ2-3|NA|TRBV6-2/TRBV6-3
CASSYSQRVTDTQYF
TGTGCCAGCAGTTACTCGCAGCGGGTGACAGATACGCAGTATTTT
>NA|TRBJ2-7|TRBD1|TRBV13
CASSSRTGSSYEQYF
TGTGCCAGCAGCTCGCGGACAGGATCATCCTACGAGCAGTACTTC
>few|TRBJ1-2|TRBD1|TRBV5-4
CASSPKRDRGYGYTF
TGTGCCAGCAGCCCAAAACGGGACAGAGGATATGGCTACACCTTC
>NA|TRBJ1-4|TRBD1|TRBV5-1
CASSLGTATNEKLFF
TGCGCCAGCAGCCTCGGGACAGCAACTAATGAAAAACTGTTTTTT
>NA|TRBJ1-2|NA|TRBV15
CATSLGGSEIVYGYTF
TGTGCCACCAGCTTGGGGGGTTCCGAGATTGTCTATGGCTACACCTTC
>NA|TRBJ1-1|NA|TRBV5-4
CASSLPKAGMNTEAFF
TGTGCCAGCAGCCTCCCCAAGGCGGGAATGAACACTGAAGCTTTCTTT
>NA|TRBJ1-2|NA|TRBV27
CASSFGTSANYGYTF
TGTGCCAGCAGTTTTGGGACTTCCGCTAACTATGGCTACACCTTC
>NA|TRBJ2-7|TRBD1|TRBV19
CASSASGQRSGEQYF
TGTGCCAGTAGTGCATCGGGACAGCGCTCGGGGGAGCAGTACTTC
>NA|TRBJ1-1|NA|TRBV5-6
CASSPLPRGNNTEAFF
TGTGCCAGCAGCCCCCTCCCGCGGGGGAATAACACTGAAGCTTTCTTT
>NA|TRBJ1-4|TRBD1|TRBV5-4
CASSSTGGYEKLFF
TGTGCCAGCAGCTCGACAGGGGGCTATGAAAAACTGTTTTTT
>NA|TRBJ1-3|NA|TRBV25-1
CASSAGGAIYF
TGTGCCAGCAGTGCGGGGGGGGCCATATATTTT
>NA|TRBJ2-7|TRBD1|TRBV27
CASSPGTGALYEQYF
TGTGCCAGCAGTCCGGGGACAGGGGCGCTCTACGAGCAGTACTTC
>NA|TRBJ1-5|TRBD1|TRBV19
CASRMRGTGGDQPQHF
TGTGCCAGTAGGATGCGTGGGACAGGGGGGGATCAGCCCCAGCATTTT
>NA|TRBJ2-7|NA|TRBV19
CASSQGYEQYF
TGTGCCAGTAGTCAGGGTTACGAGCAGTACTTC
>NA|TRBJ2-7|TRBD2|TRBV6-5
CASGLAGVSSYEQYF
TGTGCCAGCGGACTAGCGGGAGTCTCCTCCTACGAGCAGTACTTC